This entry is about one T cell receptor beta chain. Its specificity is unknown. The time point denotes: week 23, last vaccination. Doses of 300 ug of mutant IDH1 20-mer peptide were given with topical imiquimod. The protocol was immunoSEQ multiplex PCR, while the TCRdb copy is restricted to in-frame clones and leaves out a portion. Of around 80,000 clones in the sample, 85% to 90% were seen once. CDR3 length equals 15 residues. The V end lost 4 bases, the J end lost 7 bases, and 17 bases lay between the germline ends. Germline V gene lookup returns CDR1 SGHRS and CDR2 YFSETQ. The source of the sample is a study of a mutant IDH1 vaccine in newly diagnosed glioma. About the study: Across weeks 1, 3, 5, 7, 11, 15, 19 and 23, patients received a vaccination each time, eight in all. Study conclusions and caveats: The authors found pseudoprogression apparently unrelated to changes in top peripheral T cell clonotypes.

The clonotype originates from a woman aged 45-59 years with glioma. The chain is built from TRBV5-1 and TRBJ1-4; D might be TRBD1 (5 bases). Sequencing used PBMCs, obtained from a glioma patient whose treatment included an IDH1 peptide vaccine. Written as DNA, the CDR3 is TGCGCCAGCAGCCTCTCCCAGGGTGGTAGTGAAAAACTGTTTTTT. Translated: CASSLSQGGSEKLFF.